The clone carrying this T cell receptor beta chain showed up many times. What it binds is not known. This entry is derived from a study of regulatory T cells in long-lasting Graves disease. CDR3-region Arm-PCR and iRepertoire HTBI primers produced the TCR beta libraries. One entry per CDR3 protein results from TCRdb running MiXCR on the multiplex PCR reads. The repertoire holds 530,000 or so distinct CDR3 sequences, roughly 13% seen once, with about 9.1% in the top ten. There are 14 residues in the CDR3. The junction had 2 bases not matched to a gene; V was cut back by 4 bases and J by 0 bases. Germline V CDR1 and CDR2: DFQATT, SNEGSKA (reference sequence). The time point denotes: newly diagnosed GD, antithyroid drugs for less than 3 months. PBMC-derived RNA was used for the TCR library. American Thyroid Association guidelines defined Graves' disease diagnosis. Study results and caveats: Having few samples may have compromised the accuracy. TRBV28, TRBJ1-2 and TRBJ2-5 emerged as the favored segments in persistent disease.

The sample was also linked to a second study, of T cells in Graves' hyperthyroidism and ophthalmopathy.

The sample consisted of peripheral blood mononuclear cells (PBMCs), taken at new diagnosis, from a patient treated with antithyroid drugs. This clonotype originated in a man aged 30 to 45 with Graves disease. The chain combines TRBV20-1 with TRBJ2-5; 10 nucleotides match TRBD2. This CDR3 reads CSAIGTSDQETQYF. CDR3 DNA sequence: TGCAGTGCTATCGGGACTAGCGACCAAGAGACCCAGTACTTC.